This TCR beta chain originates from a study of blood T cell repertoires in COVID-19. Study summary: Acute and convalescent COVID-19 samples came from the United States, Italy and Spain.

V was pared by 1 base and J by 11 bases, with 9 bases between. Germline-derived CDR1 and CDR2 are SGHRS and YFSETQ. The CDR3 loop spans 11 amino acids. Here immunoSEQ multiplex PCR was the method, and the copy in TCRdb shows in-frame clones only, minus some. Of around 240,000 clones listed, about 90% are singletons. The TCR sequence derives from a human donor in a cohort exposed to, infected with or recovered from COVID-19 (not recorded which). The donor label of this sample is uncertain. The chain is built from TRBV5-1 and TRBJ1-1; D unclear. Sequences were obtained from PBMCs or T cells enriched from blood (not recorded which). CDR3 in DNA: TGCGCCAGCAGCTTGAGAGGGTTCGCTTTCTTT. As protein: CASSLRGFAFF.